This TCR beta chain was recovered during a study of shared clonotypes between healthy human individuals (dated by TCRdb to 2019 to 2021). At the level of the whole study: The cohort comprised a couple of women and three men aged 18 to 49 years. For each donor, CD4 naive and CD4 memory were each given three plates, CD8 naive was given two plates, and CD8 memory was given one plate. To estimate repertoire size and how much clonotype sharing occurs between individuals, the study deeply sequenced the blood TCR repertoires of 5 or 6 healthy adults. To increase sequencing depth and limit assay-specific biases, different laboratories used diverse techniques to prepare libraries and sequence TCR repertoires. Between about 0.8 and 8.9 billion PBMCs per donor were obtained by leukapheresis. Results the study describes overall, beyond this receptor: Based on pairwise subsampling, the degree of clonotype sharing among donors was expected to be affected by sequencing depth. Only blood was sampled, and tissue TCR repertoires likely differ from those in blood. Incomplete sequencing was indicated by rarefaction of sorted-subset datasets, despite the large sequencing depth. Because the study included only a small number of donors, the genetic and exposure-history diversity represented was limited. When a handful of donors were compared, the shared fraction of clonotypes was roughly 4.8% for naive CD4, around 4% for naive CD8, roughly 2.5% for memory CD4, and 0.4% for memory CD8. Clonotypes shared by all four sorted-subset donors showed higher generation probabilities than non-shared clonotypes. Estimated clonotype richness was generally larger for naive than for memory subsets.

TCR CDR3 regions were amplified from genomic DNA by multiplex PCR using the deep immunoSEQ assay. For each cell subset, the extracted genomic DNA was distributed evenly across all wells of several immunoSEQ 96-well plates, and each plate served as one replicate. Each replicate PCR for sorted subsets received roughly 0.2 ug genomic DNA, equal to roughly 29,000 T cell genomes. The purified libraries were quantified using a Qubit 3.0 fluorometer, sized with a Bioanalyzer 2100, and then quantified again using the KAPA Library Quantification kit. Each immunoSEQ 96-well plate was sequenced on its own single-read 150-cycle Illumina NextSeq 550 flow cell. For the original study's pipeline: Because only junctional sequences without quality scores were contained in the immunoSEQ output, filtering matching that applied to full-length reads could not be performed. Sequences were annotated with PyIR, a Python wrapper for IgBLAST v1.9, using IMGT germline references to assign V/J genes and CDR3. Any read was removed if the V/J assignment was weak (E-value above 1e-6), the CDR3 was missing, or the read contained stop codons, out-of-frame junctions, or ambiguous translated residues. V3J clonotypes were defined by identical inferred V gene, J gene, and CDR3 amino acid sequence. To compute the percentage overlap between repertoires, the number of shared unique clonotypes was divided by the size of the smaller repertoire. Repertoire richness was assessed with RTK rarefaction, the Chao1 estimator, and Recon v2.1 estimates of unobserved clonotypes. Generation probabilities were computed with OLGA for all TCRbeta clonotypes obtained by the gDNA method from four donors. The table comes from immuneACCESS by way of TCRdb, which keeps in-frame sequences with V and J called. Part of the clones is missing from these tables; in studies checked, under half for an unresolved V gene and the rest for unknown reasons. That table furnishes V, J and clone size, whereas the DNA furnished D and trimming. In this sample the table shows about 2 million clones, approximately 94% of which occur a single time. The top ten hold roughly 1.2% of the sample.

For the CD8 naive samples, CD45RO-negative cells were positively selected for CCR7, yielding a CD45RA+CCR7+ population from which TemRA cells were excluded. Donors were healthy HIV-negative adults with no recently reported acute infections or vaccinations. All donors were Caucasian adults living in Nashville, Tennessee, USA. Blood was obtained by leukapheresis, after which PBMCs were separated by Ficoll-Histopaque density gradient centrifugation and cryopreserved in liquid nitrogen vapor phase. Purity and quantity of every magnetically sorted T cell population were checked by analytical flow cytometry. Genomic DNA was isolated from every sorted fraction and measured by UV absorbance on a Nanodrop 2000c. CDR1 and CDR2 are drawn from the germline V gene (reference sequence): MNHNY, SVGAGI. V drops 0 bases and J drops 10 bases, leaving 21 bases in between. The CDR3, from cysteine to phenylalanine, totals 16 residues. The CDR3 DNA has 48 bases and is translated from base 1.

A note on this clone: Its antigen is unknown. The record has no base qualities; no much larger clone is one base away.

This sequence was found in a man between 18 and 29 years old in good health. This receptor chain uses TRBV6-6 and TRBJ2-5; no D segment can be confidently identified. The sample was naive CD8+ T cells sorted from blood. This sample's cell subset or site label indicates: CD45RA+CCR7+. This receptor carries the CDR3 CASSYSNLSPSDDQYF. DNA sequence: TGTGCCAGCAGTTACTCGAACCTAAGTCCATCCGACGACCAGTACTTC.